These 31 T cell receptor beta chains were sequenced from one sample in a study of T cell responses to AZD1222 COVID-19 vaccine. TCRdb's copy holds only in-frame clones and misses some; the assay was immunoSEQ multiplex PCR. The sample contains some 150,000 clones, just over 90% of which appear only once. The input for sequencing was peripheral blood, taken on day 0 of MenACWY control vaccination. The source of these receptors is an adult in good health.

This chain uses TRBV9 with TRBJ2-1; no definite D call. This CDR3 region has 15 residues. CDR1 SGDLS and CDR2 YYNGEE come from the germline V gene. The V end was cut by 4 bases, the J end by 3 bases, with 14 bases between. The CDR3 nucleotides read TGTGCCAGCAGCCCCCGACGGGCGAACTACAATGAGCAGTTCTTC. Its translation is CASSPRRANYNEQFF.

J is TRBJ1-5 and V is TRBV2; a possible D gene is TRBD1 (6 bases). V gave up 3 bases and J gave up 9 bases, with 12 bases separating them. The germline CDR1 and CDR2 sequences are SNHLY and FYNNEI. This CDR3 is 13 amino acids long. The CDR3 is CASSDRGIRPQHF. DNA for the CDR3: TGTGCCAGCAGTGATAGGGGGATACGGCCCCAGCATTTT.

In its sample, this clone was seen a few times. The V gene is TRBV5-4, the J gene TRBJ2-5, with 7 bases matching TRBD1. This CDR3 region has 14 residues. Trimming took 3 bases from V and 5 from J; bases not matched to a gene: 7. CDR1 SGHNT and CDR2 YYREEE come from the germline V gene (reference sequence). CDR3 bases: TGTGCCAGCAGCTCGGAACAGGGGTCGGAGACCCAGTACTTC. The encoded protein is CASSSEQGSETQYF.

The gene calls are TRBV5-8 and TRBJ1-1, with 8 bases aligning to TRBD1. Trimming took 6 bases from V and 0 from J; bases not matched to a gene: 10. The CDR3 extends over 16 amino acids. The germline V gene has CDR1 SGHTS and CDR2 YDEGEE. The CDR3 DNA reads TGTGCCAGCACCCTGATGACAGGGGTCTTGAACACTGAAGCTTTCTTT. Translating it yields CASTLMTGVLNTEAFF.

The genes are TRBV6-4 and TRBJ1-1; no firm D call. V was trimmed by 0 bases and J by 7 bases, leaving 9 bases between them. The germline V gene encodes CDR1 MRHNA and CDR2 SNTAGT. The CDR3 loop spans 13 amino acids. Here the CDR3 reads CASSDSIWNEAFF. CDR3 DNA: TGTGCCAGCAGTGACTCGATTTGGAATGAAGCTTTCTTT.

In this sample, this clone turned up once. The chain uses TRBV6-4 and TRBJ2-1; 7 bases fit TRBD2. The CDR3 length is 15 residues. V shed 0 bases, J shed 6 bases, and the junction held 5 bases outside the gene matches. Germline loops: CDR1 MRHNA, CDR2 SNTAGT. CDR3 coding DNA: TGTGCCAGCAGTGACTCGGGGGAGGGAATCAATGAGCAGTTCTTC. The encoded protein is CASSDSGEGINEQFF.

Comments on this clone: The junction shows a germline mismatch at one end, possibly a read error. The J gene is TRBJ1-2, the V gene TRBV5-1; weak D call: TRBD1 (5 bases). The germline CDR1 and CDR2 sequences are SGHRS and YFSETQ. The CDR3 sequence is 14 residues long. The CDR3 bases are TGCGCCAGCAGTTTGGGACGGGGTAACTATGGCTACACCTTC. Encoded protein: CASSLGRGNYGYTF.

The chain has TRBV18 and TRBJ1-2; D ambiguous. With 3 bases removed from V and 2 bases from J, the gap between germline ends came to 16 bases. The germline V gene has CDR1 KGHSH and CDR2 LQKENI. The CDR3 totals 16 residues. As DNA, the CDR3 is TGTGCCAGCTCACCCACCGGTCTACCGGCAAACTATGGCTACACCTTC. Its protein product is CASSPTGLPANYGYTF.

V is TRBV2 and J is TRBJ1-2, with a possible D match to TRBD1 (5 bases). The CDR3 runs 14 residues. V was clipped by 6 bases and J by 1 base, with 12 bases between them. Germline CDR1 reads SNHLY; CDR2 reads FYNNEI. In nucleotides, the CDR3 is TGTGCCAGCAGGGGGGACTCCCTTAACTATGGCTACACCTTC. This encodes CASRGDSLNYGYTF. Combining the CDR3 with reference TRBV2 and TRBJ1-2 gives the whole variable domain EPEVTQTPSHQVTQMGQEVILRCVPISNHLYFYWYRQILGQKVEFLVSFYNNEISEKSEIFDDQFSVERPDGSNFTLKIRSTKLEDSAMYFCASRGDSLNYGYTFGSGTRLTVV.

The chain combines TRBV4-1 with TRBJ1-5, with TRBD1 identical over 7 bases. J lost 0 bases, V lost 0 bases, and 8 bases had no gene match. Germline assignment: CDR1 MGHRA and CDR2 YSYEKL. The CDR3 totals 18 residues. In nucleotides, the CDR3 is TGCGCCAGCAGCCAAGATCCGACAGGGCGATATAGCAATCAGCCCCAGCATTTT. This translates into CASSQDPTGRYSNQPQHF.

The chain joins TRBV7-8 to TRBJ1-1; tentatively, D is TRBD1 (6 bases). The CDR3 is 12 amino acids. The germline V gene has CDR1 SGHVS and CDR2 FQNEAQ. CDR3 bases: TGTGTATCCGGGACAATGAACACTGAAGCTTTCTTT. Translated, it gives CVSGTMNTEAFF. Drawing the rest from reference TRBV7-8 and TRBJ1-1, the complete variable domain is GAGVSQSPRYKVAKRGQDVALRCDPISGHVSLFWYQQALGQGPEFLTYFQNEAQLDKSGLPSDRFFAERPEGSVSTLKIQRTQQEDSAVYLCVSGTMNTEAFFGQGTRLTVV.

The chain is built from TRBV6-1 and TRBJ2-7, with D hard to call. In germline, CDR1 is MNHNS, CDR2 SASEGT. The CDR3 is 15 residues long. V lost 2 bases, J lost 5 bases, and 16 bases lay in between. Written as DNA, the CDR3 is TGTGCCAGCAGTGAACAAGGCGGTTCCAGCAACGAGCAGTACTTC. This gives the protein CASSEQGGSSNEQYF.

This clone was seen once. The rearrangement uses TRBV10-3 and TRBJ2-7; D ambiguous. The V end lost 2 bases, the J end lost 7 bases, and 12 bases lay between the germline ends. The CDR3 contains 13 residues. CDR1 ENHRY and CDR2 SYGVKD come from the germline V gene. CDR3 in DNA: TGTGCCATCAGTGAGGAGTCCCAGAGGGAGCAGTACTTC. Its protein product is CAISEESQREQYF.

The CDR3 coding sequence is TGTGCCAGCAGTTTATGGACTAGCGGTTTTTACAATGAGCAGTTCTTC. Translated: CASSLWTSGFYNEQFF. V usage is TRBV28 and J usage is TRBJ2-1; 9 bases match TRBD2. J was trimmed by 4 bases and V by 0 bases; bases with no gene match: 4. The CDR3 runs 16 residues. Germline-derived CDR1 and CDR2 are MDHEN and SYDVKM.

V and J are TRBV5-4 and TRBJ2-7; D could derive from TRBD1 or TRBD2 (5 bases each). There are 12 residues in the CDR3. V was pared by 4 bases and J by 6 bases, with 11 bases between. CDR1 SGHNT and CDR2 YYREEE come from the germline V gene (reference sequence). This CDR3 reads CASSRWGSEQYF. In DNA, the CDR3 is TGTGCCAGCAGCCGGTGGGGGTCCGAGCAGTACTTC.

CDR3 residues: CASSESFNEKLFF. In DNA form, the CDR3 reads TGCGCCAGCAGCGAGAGTTTTAATGAAAAACTGTTTTTT. This sequence joins TRBV5-1 and TRBJ1-4; D gene ambiguous. This CDR3 is 13 amino acids long. V was clipped by 4 bases and J by 4 bases, with 8 bases between them. Germline V lookup: CDR1 SGHRS, CDR2 YFSETQ.

The J gene is TRBJ1-3, the V gene TRBV7-8; a weak D match, TRBD1 (5 bases). Germline assignment: CDR1 SGHVS and CDR2 FQNEAQ. Trimming stripped 3 bases from V and 4 bases from J, with 16 bases between. The CDR3 covers 16 residues. The CDR3 DNA follows: TGTGCCAGCAGCTTGGGGCCAGCGACCTCCGGAAACACCATATATTTT. This gives the protein CASSLGPATSGNTIYF.

The chain carries TRBV9 and TRBJ2-2; possibly TRBD2 for D (5 bases). The CDR3 length is 15 residues. V lost 1 base and J lost 1, with 8 bases in between. Germline assignment: CDR1 SGDLS and CDR2 YYNGEE. The DNA for the CDR3 is TGTGCCAGCAGCGTAACAAGCGGGAACACCGGGGAGCTGTTTTTT. Its protein is CASSVTSGNTGELFF.

The CDR3 DNA sequence: TGTGCCAGTACAGAGGTGGGCAGCACTGAAGCTTTCTTT. Translating gives CASTEVGSTEAFF. V gene TRBV19 combines with J gene TRBJ1-1; the D is unclear. The V and J ends lost 7 bases and 4 bases respectively, with 13 bases between them. The CDR3 consists of 13 residues. From germline, CDR1 is LNHDA and CDR2 SQIVND (reference sequence).

The chain employs TRBV4-2 and TRBJ2-5; TRBD1 aligns across 11 bases. Trimming cost V 1 base and J 2 bases; bases outside gene matches: 9. Germline V lookup: CDR1 LGHNA, CDR2 YNFKEQ. The CDR3 length is 18 residues. The CDR3, as DNA: TGTGCCAGCAGCCAAGGGACCGGGACAGGGGGTCGACAAGAGACCCAGTACTTC. It codes for CASSQGTGTGGRQETQYF.

This rearrangement joins TRBV6-6 to TRBJ1-5; D remains unclear. V was cut by 4 bases and J by 5 bases, with 9 bases left in between. Germline lookup yields CDR1 MNHNY and CDR2 SVGAGI (reference sequence). This CDR3 spans 13 amino acids. The CDR3 DNA is TGTGCCAGCAGTTCCCGTTGGGATCAGCCCCAGCATTTT. Residues: CASSSRWDQPQHF.

The chain is built from TRBV25-1 and TRBJ1-3, with 7 bases aligning to TRBD1. Germline lookup yields CDR1 MGHDK and CDR2 SYGVNS. The CDR3 runs to 16 residues. The V gene end was trimmed by 5 bases and the J gene end by 0 bases; junction bases not matched to a gene: 7. CDR3 nucleotides: TGTGCCAGCAGTCCTTTACGGACAGGCTCTGGAAACACCATATATTTT. It specifies CASSPLRTGSGNTIYF.

This chain uses TRBV12-5 with TRBJ2-7; TRBD1 aligns across 9 bases. CDR3 size: 17 residues. Germline values: CDR1 LGHNT, CDR2 FRNRAP. The V gene end was trimmed by 2 bases and the J gene end by 0 bases; junction bases not matched to a gene: 8. The CDR3 bases are TGTGCTAGTGGTTTGATACTCCGGGACAGGGCCTCCTACGAGCAGTACTTC. This gives the protein CASGLILRDRASYEQYF.

The chain uses TRBV18 and TRBJ2-4, with 7 nucleotides matching TRBD1. After removal of 1 base from V and 3 bases from J, the junction contained 12 bases not matched to a gene. The CDR3 consists of 18 residues. Germline CDR1 KGHSH, CDR2 LQKENI. The CDR3 DNA is TGTGCCAGCTCACCACTGCCCGATTCGACAGGGCTCAAAAACATTCAGTACTTC. It is translated as CASSPLPDSTGLKNIQYF.

This chain links TRBV4-1 with TRBJ2-7; maybe TRBD1 (7 bases). V shed 10 bases and J shed 6 bases, with 22 bases lying between them. CDR1 MGHRA and CDR2 YSYEKL come from the germline V gene. There are 14 residues in the CDR3. The CDR3 spells CATGDSLKVGEQYF. The CDR3 nucleotides are TGCGCCACGGGGGACAGCCTTAAGGTGGGCGAGCAGTACTTC.

The chain carries TRBV19 and TRBJ2-7; 9 bases align to TRBD2. CDR3 length: 15 residues. J lost 5 bases, V lost 8 bases, and 13 bases had no gene match. In germline, CDR1 is LNHDA, CDR2 SQIVND (reference sequence). CDR3 protein: CASSWWVAGADEQYF. In DNA, the CDR3 is TGTGCCAGTTCCTGGTGGGTAGCGGGAGCGGACGAGCAGTACTTC.

This clone came up once. The V gene is TRBV6-5, the J gene TRBJ1-2; 9 nucleotides match TRBD1. V lost 6 bases to trimming and J lost 7 bases; unmatched junction nucleotides: 12. This CDR3 region has 15 residues. CDR1 is MNHEY and CDR2 is SVGAGI in the germline V gene. This chain's CDR3 is CASRSPGQGGGGYTF. The CDR3 DNA reads as TGTGCCAGCAGGTCTCCGGGACAGGGAGGAGGTGGCTACACCTTC.

The sample holds one count of this clone. The CDR3, as DNA: TGTGCCAGCAGCTTTGACCGGGACCCCTTAGCTTTCTTT. It encodes CASSFDRDPLAFF. The chain is built from TRBV5-8 and TRBJ1-1; TRBD1 is a possible D gene (5 bases). Germline V gene data show CDR1 as SGHTS and CDR2 as YDEGEE. With 2 bases removed from V and 10 bases from J, the gap between germline ends came to 15 bases. The CDR3 is 13 residues long.

The J gene is TRBJ1-6, the V gene TRBV5-1; possible D gene TRBD1, 5 bases. The germline gives CDR1 SGHRS, CDR2 YFSETQ. The CDR3 is 15 residues long. The V end was cut by 6 bases, the J end by 8 bases, with 18 bases between. The CDR3 sequence: CASTPGLQRHSPLHF. In nucleotides, the CDR3 is TGCGCCAGCACCCCGGGACTCCAAAGACATTCACCCCTCCACTTT.

The V call is TRBV2, the J call TRBJ1-2; 9 bases match TRBD1. The CDR3 loop spans 16 amino acids. Per germline, CDR1 SNHLY and CDR2 FYNNEI. Trimming removed 7 bases from V and 2 bases from J; junction bases left unmatched: 11. The CDR3: CASTQLGQGSNYGYTF. CDR3 sequence (DNA): TGTGCCAGCACCCAACTAGGACAGGGGTCGAACTATGGCTACACCTTC. The variable domain in full, completed from reference TRBV2 and TRBJ1-2, reads EPEVTQTPSHQVTQMGQEVILRCVPISNHLYFYWYRQILGQKVEFLVSFYNNEISEKSEIFDDQFSVERPDGSNFTLKIRSTKLEDSAMYFCASTQLGQGSNYGYTFGSGTRLTVV.

This clone was observed once. V usage is TRBV5-4 and J usage is TRBJ2-7, with no clear D. The CDR3 sequence is 15 residues long. The germline V gene encodes CDR1 SGHNT and CDR2 YYREEE (reference sequence). V dropped 0 bases and J dropped 2 bases, with 12 bases sitting between them. The CDR3 is CASSLGGFGTYEQYF. In DNA form, the CDR3 reads TGTGCCAGCAGCTTGGGGGGATTTGGGACCTACGAGCAGTACTTC.